The clone carrying this T cell receptor beta chain was counted at least ten times. Its antigen is as yet unknown. CDR3 size: 14 residues. The germline CDR1 and CDR2 sequences are KGHSH and LQKENI. V lost 0 bases and J lost 4, with 6 bases in between. The source of the sample is a study of blood T cells in healthy people across ages. Study-level points and caveats: While age rose, TCR beta diversity per million T cells dropped in a roughly linear way.

A sample-barcoded 5' primer and a J-beta primer mix were used in a second PCR of roughly 7 to 12 cycles. Researchers report that each sample yielded at least 3 million CDR3-containing paired-end reads. MiXCR, applied by TCRdb to the 5' RACE reads, yields one record per CDR3 protein. There are about 620,000 distinct CDR3 sequences in the sample; roughly 21% occur only once, and roughly 3.9% lies in the top ten. Per-sample yields of isolated PBMCs were at least 6 million. The chain combines TRBV18 with TRBJ2-2; D is ambiguous. The sequence was obtained from an older man in good health. The sequencing input was blood. CDR3 region: CASSPPARTGELFF. The CDR3, as DNA: TGTGCCAGCTCACCACCGGCGCGCACCGGGGAGCTGTTTTTT.